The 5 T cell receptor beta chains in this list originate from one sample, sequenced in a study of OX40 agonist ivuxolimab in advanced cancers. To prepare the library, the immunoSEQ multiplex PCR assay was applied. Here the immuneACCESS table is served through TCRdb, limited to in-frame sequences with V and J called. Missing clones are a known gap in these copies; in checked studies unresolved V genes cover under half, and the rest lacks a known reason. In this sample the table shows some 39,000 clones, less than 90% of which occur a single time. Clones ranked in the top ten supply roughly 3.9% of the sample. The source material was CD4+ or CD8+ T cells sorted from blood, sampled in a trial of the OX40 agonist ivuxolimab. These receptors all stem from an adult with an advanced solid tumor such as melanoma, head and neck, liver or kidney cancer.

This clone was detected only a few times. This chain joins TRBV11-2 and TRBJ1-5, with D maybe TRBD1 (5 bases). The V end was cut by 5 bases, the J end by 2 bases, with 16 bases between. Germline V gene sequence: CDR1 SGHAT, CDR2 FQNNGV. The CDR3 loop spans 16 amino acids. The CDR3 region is CASSPTSGFGNQPQHF. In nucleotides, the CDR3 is TGTGCCAGCAGCCCGACGTCAGGGTTCGGCAATCAGCCCCAGCATTTT.

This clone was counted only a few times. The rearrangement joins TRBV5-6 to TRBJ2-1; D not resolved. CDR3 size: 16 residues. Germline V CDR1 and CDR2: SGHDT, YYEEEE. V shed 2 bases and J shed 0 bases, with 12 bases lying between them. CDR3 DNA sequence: TGTGCCAGCAGCTTTCCTACCCTGAGCTCCTACAATGAGCAGTTCTTC. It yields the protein CASSFPTLSSYNEQFF.

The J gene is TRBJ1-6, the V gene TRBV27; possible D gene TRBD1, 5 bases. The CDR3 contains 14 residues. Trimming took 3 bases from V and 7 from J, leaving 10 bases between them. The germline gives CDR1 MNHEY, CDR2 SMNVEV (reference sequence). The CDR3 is CASSFLQGNSPLHF. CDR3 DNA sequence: TGTGCCAGCAGTTTTCTCCAGGGAAATTCACCCCTCCACTTT.

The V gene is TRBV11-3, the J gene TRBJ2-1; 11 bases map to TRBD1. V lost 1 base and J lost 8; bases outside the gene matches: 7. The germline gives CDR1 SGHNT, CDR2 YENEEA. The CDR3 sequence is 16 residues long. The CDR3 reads CASSLAHGQGADEQFF. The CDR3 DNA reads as TGTGCCAGCAGCTTAGCCCACGGACAGGGGGCGGATGAGCAGTTCTTC.

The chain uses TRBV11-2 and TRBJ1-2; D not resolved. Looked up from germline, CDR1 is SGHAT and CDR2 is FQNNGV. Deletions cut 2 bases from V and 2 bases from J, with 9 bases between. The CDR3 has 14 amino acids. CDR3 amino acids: CASSLRSSNYGYTF. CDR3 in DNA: TGTGCCAGCAGCTTACGATCCTCGAACTATGGCTACACCTTC.